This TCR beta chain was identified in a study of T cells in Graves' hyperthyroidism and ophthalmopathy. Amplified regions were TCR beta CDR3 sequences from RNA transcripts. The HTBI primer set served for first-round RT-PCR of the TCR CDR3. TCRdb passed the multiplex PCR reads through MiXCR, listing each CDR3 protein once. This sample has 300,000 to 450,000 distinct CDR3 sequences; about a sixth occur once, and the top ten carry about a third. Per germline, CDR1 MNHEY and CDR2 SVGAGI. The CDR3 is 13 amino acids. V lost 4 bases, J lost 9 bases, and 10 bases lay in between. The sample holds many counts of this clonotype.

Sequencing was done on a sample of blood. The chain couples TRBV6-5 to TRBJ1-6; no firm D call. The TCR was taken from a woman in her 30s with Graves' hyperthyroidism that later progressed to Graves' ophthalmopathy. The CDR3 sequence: CASSLGPGSPLHF. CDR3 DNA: TGTGCCAGCAGTTTAGGACCAGGTTCACCCCTCCACTTT.